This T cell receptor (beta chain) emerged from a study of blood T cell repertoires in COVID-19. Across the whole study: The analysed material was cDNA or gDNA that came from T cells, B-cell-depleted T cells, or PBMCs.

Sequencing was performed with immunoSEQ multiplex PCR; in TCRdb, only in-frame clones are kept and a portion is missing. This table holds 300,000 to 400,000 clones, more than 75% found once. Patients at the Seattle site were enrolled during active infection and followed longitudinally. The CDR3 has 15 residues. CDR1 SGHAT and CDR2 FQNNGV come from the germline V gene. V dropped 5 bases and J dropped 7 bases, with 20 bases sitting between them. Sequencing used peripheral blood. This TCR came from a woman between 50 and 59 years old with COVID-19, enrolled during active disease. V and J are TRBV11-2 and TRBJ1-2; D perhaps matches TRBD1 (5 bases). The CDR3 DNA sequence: TGTGCCAGCAGCCCCAGGGCCTCAGGCGTGGGTGGCTACACCTTC. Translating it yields CASSPRASGVGGYTF. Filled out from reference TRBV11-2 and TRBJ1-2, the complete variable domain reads EAGVAQSPRYKIIEKRQSVAFWCNPISGHATLYWYQQILGQGPKLLIQFQNNGVVDDSQLPKDRFSAERLKGVDSTLKIQPAKLEDSAVYLCASSPRASGVGGYTFGSGTRLTVV.